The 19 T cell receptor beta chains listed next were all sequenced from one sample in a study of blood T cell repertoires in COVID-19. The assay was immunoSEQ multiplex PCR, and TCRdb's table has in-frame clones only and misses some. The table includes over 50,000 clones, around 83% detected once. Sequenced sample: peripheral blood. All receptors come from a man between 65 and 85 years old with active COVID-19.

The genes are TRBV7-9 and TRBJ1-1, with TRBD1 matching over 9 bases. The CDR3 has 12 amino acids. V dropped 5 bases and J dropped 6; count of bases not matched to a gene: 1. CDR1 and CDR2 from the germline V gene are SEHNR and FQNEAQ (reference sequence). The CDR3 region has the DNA TGTGCCAGCAGCCGGGACAGGGCTGAAGCTTTCTTT. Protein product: CASSRDRAEAFF.

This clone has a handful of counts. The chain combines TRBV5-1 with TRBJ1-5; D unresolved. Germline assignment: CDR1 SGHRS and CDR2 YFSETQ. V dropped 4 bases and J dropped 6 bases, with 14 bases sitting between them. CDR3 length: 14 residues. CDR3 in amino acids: CASSDLPASQPQHF. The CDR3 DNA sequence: TGCGCCAGCAGCGATCTGCCAGCGAGTCAGCCCCAGCATTTT.

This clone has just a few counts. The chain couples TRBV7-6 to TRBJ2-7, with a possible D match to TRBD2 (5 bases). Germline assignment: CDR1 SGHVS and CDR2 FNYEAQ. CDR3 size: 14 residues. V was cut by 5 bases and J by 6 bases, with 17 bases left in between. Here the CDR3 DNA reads TGTGCCAGCAGCCCCGGGGTGACCCCTAGCGAGCAGTACTTC. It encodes CASSPGVTPSEQYF.

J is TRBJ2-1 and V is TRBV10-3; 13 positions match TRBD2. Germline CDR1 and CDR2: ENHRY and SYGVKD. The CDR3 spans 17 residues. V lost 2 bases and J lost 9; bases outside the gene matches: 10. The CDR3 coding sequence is TGTGCCATCAGTGAGAAGTTCGGGACTAGCGGGGATGCTGAGCAGTTCTTC. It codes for CAISEKFGTSGDAEQFF.

CDR3 amino acids: CASSSSGLANTEAFF. CDR3 DNA: TGTGCCAGCAGCTCATCAGGGCTCGCGAACACTGAAGCTTTCTTT. V and J are TRBV7-3 and TRBJ1-1; perhaps TRBD1 as D (5 bases). Trimming removed 4 bases at V and 1 base at J, with 13 bases between. The CDR3 spans 15 residues. Germline V CDR1 and CDR2: SGHTA, FQGTGA.

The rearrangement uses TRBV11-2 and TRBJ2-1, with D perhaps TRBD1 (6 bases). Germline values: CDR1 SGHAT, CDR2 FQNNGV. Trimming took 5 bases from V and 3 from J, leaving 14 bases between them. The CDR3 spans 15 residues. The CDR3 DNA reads TGTGCCAGCAGCATAACGGGACACTTCTACAATGAGCAGTTCTTC. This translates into CASSITGHFYNEQFF.

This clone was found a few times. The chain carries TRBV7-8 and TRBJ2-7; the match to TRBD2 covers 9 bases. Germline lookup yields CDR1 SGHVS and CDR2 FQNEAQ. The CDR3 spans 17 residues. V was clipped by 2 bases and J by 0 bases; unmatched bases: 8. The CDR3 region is CASSLKRGELNSYEQYF. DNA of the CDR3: TGTGCCAGCAGCTTAAAGCGGGGGGAGTTAAACTCCTACGAGCAGTACTTC.

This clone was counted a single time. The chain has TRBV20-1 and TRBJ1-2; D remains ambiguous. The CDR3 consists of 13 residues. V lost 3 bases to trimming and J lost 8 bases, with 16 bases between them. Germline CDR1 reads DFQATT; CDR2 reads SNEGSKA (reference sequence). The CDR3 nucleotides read TGCAGTGCTAGTAGGGTAGGACTCTTGGGCTACACCTTC. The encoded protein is CSASRVGLLGYTF.

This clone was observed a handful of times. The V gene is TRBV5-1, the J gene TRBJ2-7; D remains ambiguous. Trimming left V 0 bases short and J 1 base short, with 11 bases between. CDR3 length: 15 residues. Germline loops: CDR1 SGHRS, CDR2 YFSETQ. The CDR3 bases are TGCGCCAGCAGCTTGGGGAACAGCAGGTCCTACGAGCAGTACTTC. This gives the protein CASSLGNSRSYEQYF.

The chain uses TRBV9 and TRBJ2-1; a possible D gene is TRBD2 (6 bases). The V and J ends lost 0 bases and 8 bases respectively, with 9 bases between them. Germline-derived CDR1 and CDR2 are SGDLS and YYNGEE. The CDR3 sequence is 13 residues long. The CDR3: CASSVETSYEQFF. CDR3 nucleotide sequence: TGTGCCAGCAGCGTAGAAACTAGCTATGAGCAGTTCTTC.

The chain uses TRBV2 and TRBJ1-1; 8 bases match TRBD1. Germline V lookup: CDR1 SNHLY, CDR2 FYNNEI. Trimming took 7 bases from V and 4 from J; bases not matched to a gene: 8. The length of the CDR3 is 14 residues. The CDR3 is CASTTYTGGTEAFF. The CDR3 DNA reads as TGTGCCAGCACCACTTACACAGGGGGCACTGAAGCTTTCTTT. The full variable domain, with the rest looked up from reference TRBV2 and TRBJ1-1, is EPEVTQTPSHQVTQMGQEVILRCVPISNHLYFYWYRQILGQKVEFLVSFYNNEISEKSEIFDDQFSVERPDGSNFTLKIRSTKLEDSAMYFCASTTYTGGTEAFFGQGTRLTVV.

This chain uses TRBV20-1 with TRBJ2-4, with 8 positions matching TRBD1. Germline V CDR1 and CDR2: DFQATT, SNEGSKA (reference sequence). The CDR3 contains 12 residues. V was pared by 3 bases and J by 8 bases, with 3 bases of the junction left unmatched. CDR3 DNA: TGCAGTGCTAGTGGACAGGGAGACATTCAGTACTTC. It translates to CSASGQGDIQYF.

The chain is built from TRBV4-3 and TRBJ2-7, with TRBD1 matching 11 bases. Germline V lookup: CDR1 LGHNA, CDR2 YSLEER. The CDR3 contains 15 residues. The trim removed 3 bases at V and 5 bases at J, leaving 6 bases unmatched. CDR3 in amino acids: CASSHSGTGGHEQYF. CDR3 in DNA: TGCGCCAGCAGCCACTCCGGGACAGGGGGTCACGAGCAGTACTTC.

The CDR3 spells CASSHGTNTGELFF. As DNA, the CDR3 is TGTGCCAGCAGCCACGGTACGAACACCGGGGAGCTGTTTTTT. V gene TRBV7-8 combines with J gene TRBJ2-2; no clear D gene. Germline V gene lookup returns CDR1 SGHVS and CDR2 FQNEAQ. Trimming removed 5 bases at V and 0 bases at J, with 7 bases between. The CDR3 totals 14 residues.

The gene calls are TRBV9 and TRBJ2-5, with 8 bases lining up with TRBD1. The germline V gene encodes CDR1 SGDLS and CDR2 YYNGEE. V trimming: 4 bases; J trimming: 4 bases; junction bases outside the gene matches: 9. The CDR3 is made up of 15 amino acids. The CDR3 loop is CASSLKDREIETQYF. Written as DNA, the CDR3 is TGTGCCAGCAGCCTCAAGGACAGGGAGATAGAGACCCAGTACTTC.

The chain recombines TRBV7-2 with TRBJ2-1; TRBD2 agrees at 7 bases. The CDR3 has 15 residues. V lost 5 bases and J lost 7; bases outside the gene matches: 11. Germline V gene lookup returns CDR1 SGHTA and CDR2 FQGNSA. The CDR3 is CASSPDWGGLNEQFF. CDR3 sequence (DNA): TGTGCCAGCAGCCCTGATTGGGGGGGACTGAATGAGCAGTTCTTC. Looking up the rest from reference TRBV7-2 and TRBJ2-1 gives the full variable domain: GAGVSQSPSNKVTEKGKDVELRCDPISGHTALYWYRQSLGQGLEFLIYFQGNSAPDKSGLPSDRFSAERTGGSVSTLTIQRTQQEDSAVYLCASSPDWGGLNEQFFGPGTRLTVL.

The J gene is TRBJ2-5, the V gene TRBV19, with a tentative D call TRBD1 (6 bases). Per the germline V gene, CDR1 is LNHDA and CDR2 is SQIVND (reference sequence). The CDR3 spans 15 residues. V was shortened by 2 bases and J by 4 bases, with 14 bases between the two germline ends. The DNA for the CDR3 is TGTGCCAGTAGTATAACGGCTAGCAGGGGAGAGACCCAGTACTTC. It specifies CASSITASRGETQYF.

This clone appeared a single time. CDR3 sequence (DNA): TGTGCCAGCAGTGAGACAGGGGGCGAGACCCAGTACTTC. Encoded protein: CASSETGGETQYF. The chain couples TRBV6-1 to TRBJ2-5, with TRBD1 matching 10 bases. J lost 5 bases, V lost 3 bases, and 0 bases had no gene match. CDR1 is MNHNS and CDR2 is SASEGT in the germline V gene. There are 13 residues in the CDR3.

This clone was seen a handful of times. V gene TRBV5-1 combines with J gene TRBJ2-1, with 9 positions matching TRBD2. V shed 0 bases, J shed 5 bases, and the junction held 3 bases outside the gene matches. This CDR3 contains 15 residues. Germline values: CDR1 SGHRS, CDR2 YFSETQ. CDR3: CASSLVLAGNNEQFF. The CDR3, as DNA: TGCGCCAGCAGCTTGGTGCTAGCGGGGAACAATGAGCAGTTCTTC.